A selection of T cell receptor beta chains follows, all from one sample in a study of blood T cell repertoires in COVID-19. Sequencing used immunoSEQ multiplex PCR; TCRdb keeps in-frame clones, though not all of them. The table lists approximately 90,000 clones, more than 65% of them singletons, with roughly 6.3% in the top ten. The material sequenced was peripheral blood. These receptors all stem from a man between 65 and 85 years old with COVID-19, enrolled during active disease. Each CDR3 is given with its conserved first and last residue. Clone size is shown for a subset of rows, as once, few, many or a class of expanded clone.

CDR3aa: CASSRSVGVRGETQYF
j_gene: TRBJ2-5
abundance: NA
v_gene: TRBV7-6

CDR3aa: CASSLSGAGGYTF
j_gene: TRBJ1-2
abundance: NA
v_gene: TRBV12-3/TRBV12-4

CDR3aa: CASSLRTGTNSPLHF
j_gene: TRBJ1-6
abundance: NA
v_gene: TRBV13

CDR3aa: CASSGALGGSNEKLFF
j_gene: TRBJ1-4
abundance: NA
v_gene: TRBV9

CDR3aa: CASSDTTGGLDYGYTF
j_gene: TRBJ1-2
abundance: many
v_gene: TRBV6-1

CDR3aa: CASSLGPTQGMNTEAFF
j_gene: TRBJ1-1
abundance: NA
v_gene: TRBV5-1

CDR3aa: CASSLASAGGGTDTQYF
j_gene: TRBJ2-3
abundance: NA
v_gene: TRBV5-1

CDR3aa: CSASDQGDEQYF
j_gene: TRBJ2-7
abundance: NA
v_gene: TRBV20-1

CDR3aa: CASSPRTSIRADTQYF
j_gene: TRBJ2-3
abundance: NA
v_gene: TRBV7-2

CDR3aa: CASSLRTSREGGELFF
j_gene: TRBJ2-2
abundance: NA
v_gene: TRBV5-4

CDR3aa: CASSEDRARIGEQFF
j_gene: TRBJ2-1
abundance: NA
v_gene: TRBV6-1